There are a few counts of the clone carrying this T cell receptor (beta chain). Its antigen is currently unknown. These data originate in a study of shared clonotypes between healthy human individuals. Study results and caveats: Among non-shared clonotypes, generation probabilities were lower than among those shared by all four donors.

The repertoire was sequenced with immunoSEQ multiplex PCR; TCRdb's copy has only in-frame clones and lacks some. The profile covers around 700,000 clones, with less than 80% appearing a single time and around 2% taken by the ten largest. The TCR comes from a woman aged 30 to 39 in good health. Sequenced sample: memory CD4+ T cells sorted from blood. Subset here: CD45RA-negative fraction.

The CDR3 here is CASSLVVGQTYGYTF. DNA of the CDR3: TGCGCCAGCAGCTTGGTTGTGGGACAGACCTATGGCTACACCTTC. The rearrangement joins TRBV5-1 to TRBJ1-2; 7 positions agree with TRBD1. This CDR3 has 15 residues. The junction had 6 bases not matched to a gene; V was cut back by 0 bases and J by 4 bases. CDR1 and CDR2 (germline): SGHRS, YFSETQ. The whole variable domain, remainder taken from reference TRBV5-1 and TRBJ1-2, is KAGVTQTPRYLIKTRGQQVTLSCSPISGHRSVSWYQQTPGQGLQFLFEYFSETQRNKGNFPGRFSGRQFSNSRSEMNVSTLELGDSALYLCASSLVVGQTYGYTFGSGTRLTVV.